This is a list of T cell receptor beta chains from one sample in a study of identical twins. MiXCR was run by TCRdb on the 5' RACE reads, yielding one entry per CDR3 protein. The data contain some 630,000 distinct CDR3 sequences, under 8.5% of them singletons. These sequences were also reported in another study, on yellow fever vaccine responses in identical twins.

The specimen was PBMCs. These receptors all come from a woman aged 18-29 years in good health. The CDR3 runs from the conserved cysteine through the conserved F or W. Fields, in order: clone size, V gene, CDR3 protein. Size values are once, few and many counts, or a class for expanded clones, and some rows have none.

.,TRBV3-1,CASSQADGNTEAFF
many,TRBV28,CASSRDRANWPPLHF
few,TRBV7-9,CASSSDHEKLFF
.,TRBV25-1,CASSESYVDEQFF
few,TRBV24-1,CATRESTSAGEQFF
few,TRBV2,CASSEMWSTEAFF
.,TRBV28,CASSSYSGRFEAFF
many,TRBV5-1,CASSLATGGAGEQYF
few,TRBV15,CATSRDPRGLGTEAFF
few,TRBV11-2,CASSLTRGAGNEQFF
few,TRBV14,CASSQWWGYEQYF
.,TRBV12-3/TRBV12-4,CASSLQGVDYGYTF
many,TRBV12-3/TRBV12-4,CASSTPGANTEAFF
many,TRBV24-1,CATSDSGAKMNEQFF
.,TRBV20-1,CSPLRSSYNEQFF
.,TRBV7-9,CASSREGDYNEQFF
.,TRBV6-1,CASRSTGVSEKLFF
many,TRBV28,CASSLVTGPYNEQFF
.,TRBV5-1,CASSLDGNPSYEQYF
.,TRBV10-3,CAISSGGGDSGNTIYF
.,TRBV5-1,CASSPPLGLAGNTDTQYF
.,TRBV12-3/TRBV12-4,CASSTSGRGSYEQYF
.,TRBV13,CACSLEGGQGYSNQPQHF
.,TRBV5-1,CASSLAGRTNTDTQYF
.,TRBV10-2,CASGMDWEQFF
many,TRBV10-1,CASSAGTTFSKQFF
many,TRBV12-3/TRBV12-4,CASRGGFFSGNTIYF
.,TRBV20-1,CSARDPGLAGGSHLSDEQFF
few,TRBV7-8,CASSPTESYQPQHF
.,TRBV20-1,CSARLAPGLAGGRRQIEQFF
few,TRBV4-1,CASSQDRTGLGGYTF
.,TRBV27,CASSLHGGGDTQYF
few,TRBV2,CASSYTGSYGYTF
many,TRBV20-1,CSERADSNYGYTF
.,TRBV2,CASGGGGGNQPQHF
.,TRBV9,CASSVEGSGATDTQYF
.,TRBV10-3,CAISQQDKGGYEQYF
.,TRBV7-9,CASSFVWDREAFF
.,TRBV20-1,CSAIRGGISDTQYF
many,TRBV12-3/TRBV12-4,CASSPVYSGGEKLFF
few,TRBV2,CASSELGLAGEEQFF
few,TRBV2,CASSNKRTYEQYF
.,TRBV15,CATSRGGAGGADTQYF
few,TRBV15,CATKTRQNTEAFF
many,TRBV20-1,CSASLAGGLRETQYF
.,TRBV15,CATSRNSGGRLKETQYF
.,TRBV29-1,CSVPFGLAGEQFF
.,TRBV18,CASSFGTGRGGYTF
once,TRBV20-1,CSARGGAATEAFF
few,TRBV6-1,CASSERRVGGTEAFF
.,TRBV20-1,CSARDLRGTETQYF
many,TRBV3-1,CASNQRGGHNEQFF
few,TRBV6-5,CASSFYRGSDEQYF
few,TRBV5-1,CASSLAPVGSGTEQFF